This entry lists 5 T cell receptor beta chains sequenced from one sample in a study of T cells after yellow fever vaccination. TCRdb redid the calling of the 5' RACE reads with MiXCR, one entry per CDR3 protein. The sample lists roughly 310,000 distinct CDR3 sequences; about 8.7% were seen once. Sequencing used PBMCs, obtained on the day of the first yellow fever vaccination. Receptors originate from a man younger than 30 who received the YFV17D yellow fever vaccine.

The chain has TRBV5-1 and TRBJ2-1; TRBD2 matches 7 bases. The CDR3 totals 14 residues. The V gene end was trimmed by 3 bases and the J gene end by 3 bases; junction bases not matched to a gene: 3. From germline, CDR1 is SGHRS and CDR2 YFSETQ. The CDR3, as DNA: TGCGCCAGCAGCTCTGGACTAGTCTACAATGAGCAGTTCTTC. Residues: CASSSGLVYNEQFF.

Only a few counts were recorded for this clonotype. The chain carries TRBV28 and TRBJ1-2; D is unclear. The CDR3 runs 10 residues. CDR1 is MDHEN, CDR2 SYDVKM, per germline. Trimming left V 10 bases short and J 2 bases short, with 5 bases between. In DNA form, the CDR3 reads TGTGCCACCCAGAACTATGGCTACACCTTC. This sequence encodes CATQNYGYTF.

This clonotype was picked up many times. This chain uses TRBV7-9 with TRBJ1-6; tentative D call: TRBD1 (6 bases). Between the trimmed V and J ends, which lost 3 bases and 10 bases, there was a span of 16 bases. The CDR3 contains 15 residues. The germline gives CDR1 SEHNR, CDR2 FQNEAQ (reference sequence). DNA of the CDR3: TGTGCCAGCAGCTTGGCAGGGGCGCGGAGCTCACCCCTCCACTTT. This sequence encodes CASSLAGARSSPLHF.

The gene calls are TRBV20-1 and TRBJ1-4; 7 bases are shared with TRBD1. V was pared by 0 bases and J by 6 bases, with 7 bases of the junction left unmatched. The CDR3 is 15 residues long. From germline, CDR1 is DFQATT and CDR2 SNEGSKA (reference sequence). The CDR3 loop is CSARDLAGGDEKLFF. As DNA, the CDR3 is TGCAGTGCTAGAGATCTGGCAGGGGGGGATGAAAAACTGTTTTTT.

V is TRBV5-5 and J is TRBJ2-7; D gene unclear. The CDR3 is made up of 14 amino acids. V was clipped by 0 bases and J by 6 bases, with 13 bases between them. The germline gives CDR1 SGHKS, CDR2 YYEKEE (reference sequence). The CDR3 sequence is CASSLVLVSGEQYF. The CDR3 DNA is TGTGCCAGCAGCTTGGTTCTCGTCTCTGGCGAGCAGTACTTC.